This T cell receptor beta chain was profiled in a study of early T cells in non-severe SARS-CoV-2 infection. On the study more broadly: Sequencing input comprised bulk RNA from unsorted whole blood; chain pairing was not available.

V lost 1 base, J lost 6 bases, and 14 bases lay in between. Germline-derived CDR1 and CDR2 are SGDLS and YYNGEE. The CDR3 sequence is 15 residues long. This clonotype was counted many times. Its antigen remains unidentified. The study's findings and limits: Comparison of clonotypes with VDJdb favored anti-spike CD8 responses while missing private and CD4 specificities.

cDNA molecules, individually, were tagged with unique molecular identifiers. TCRdb independently ran MiXCR on the 5' RACE reads; one entry per CDR3 protein. The table lists about 60,000 distinct CDR3 sequences, approximately 9.1% of them singletons. The clonotype was recovered from an adult who was a healthcare worker with PCR-confirmed SARS-CoV-2 infection or an uninfected control (not recorded which). This chain uses TRBV9 with TRBJ2-1; D unclear. The specimen sequenced was whole blood. CDR3 sequence (DNA): TGTGCCAGCAGCGTATCGGTAGAGGTGGGCAATGAGCAGTTCTTC. Its translation: CASSVSVEVGNEQFF. Looking up the rest from reference TRBV9 and TRBJ2-1 gives the full variable domain: DSGVTQTPKHLITATGQRVTLRCSPRSGDLSVYWYQQSLDQGLQFLIQYYNGEERAKGNILERFSAQQFPDLHSELNLSSLELGDSALYFCASSVSVEVGNEQFFGPGTRLTVL.